This entry concerns a single T cell receptor (beta chain). What it binds is unknown. Primers: 60 Vbeta forward and 13 Jbeta reverse. Clones were read by immunoSEQ multiplex PCR, and TCRdb kept only the in-frame ones, dropping some. Counted here are 150,000 to 200,000 clones, roughly 84% occurring once; the ten biggest clones make up about 0.24%. The data derive from a study of cytomegalovirus exposure and HLA in healthy donors. Germline values: CDR1 MNHEY, CDR2 SMNVEV (reference sequence). The CDR3 length is 15 residues. The junction had 9 bases not matched to a gene; V was cut back by 7 bases and J by 3 bases. Study observations and caveats: Among TCR beta chains, those listed as cytomegalovirus-associated numbered about 160. Reports indicate that TCR beta sequences accurately predicted the HLA-A and HLA-B alleles of most subjects. Sequencing depth across donors, presence/absence analyses assumed, was roughly uniform.

This receptor was obtained from a boy between 10 and 17 years old in good health and CMV-seronegative. The chain carries TRBV27 and TRBJ2-3, with TRBD2 matching over 8 bases. Sequences were obtained from PBMCs. The CDR3 is CASTLSGSPTDTQYF. The CDR3 region has the DNA TGTGCCAGCACGTTGAGCGGGAGCCCAACAGATACGCAGTATTTT.